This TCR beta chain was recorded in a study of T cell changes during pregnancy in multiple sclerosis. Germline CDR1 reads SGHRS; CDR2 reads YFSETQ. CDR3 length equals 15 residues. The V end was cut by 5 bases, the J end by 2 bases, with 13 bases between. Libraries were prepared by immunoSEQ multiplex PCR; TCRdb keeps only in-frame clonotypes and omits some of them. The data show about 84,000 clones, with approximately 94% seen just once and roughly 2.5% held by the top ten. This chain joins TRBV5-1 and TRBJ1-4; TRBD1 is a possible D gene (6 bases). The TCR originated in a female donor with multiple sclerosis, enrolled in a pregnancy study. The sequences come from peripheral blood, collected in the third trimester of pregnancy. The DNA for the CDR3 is TGCGCCAGCAGGCCGGACAGCGCCACTAATGAAAAACTGTTTTTT. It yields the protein CASRPDSATNEKLFF.